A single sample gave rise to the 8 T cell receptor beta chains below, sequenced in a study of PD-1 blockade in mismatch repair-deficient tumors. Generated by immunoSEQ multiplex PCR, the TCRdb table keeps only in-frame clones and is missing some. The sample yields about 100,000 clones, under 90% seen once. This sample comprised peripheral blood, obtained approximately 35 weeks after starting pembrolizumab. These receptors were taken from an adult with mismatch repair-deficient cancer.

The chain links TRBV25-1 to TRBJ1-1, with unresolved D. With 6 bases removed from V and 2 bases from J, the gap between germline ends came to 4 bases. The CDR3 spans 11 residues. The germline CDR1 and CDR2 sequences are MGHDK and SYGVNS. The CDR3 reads CASSHNTEAFF. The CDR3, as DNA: TGTGCCAGCAGCCATAACACTGAAGCTTTCTTT.

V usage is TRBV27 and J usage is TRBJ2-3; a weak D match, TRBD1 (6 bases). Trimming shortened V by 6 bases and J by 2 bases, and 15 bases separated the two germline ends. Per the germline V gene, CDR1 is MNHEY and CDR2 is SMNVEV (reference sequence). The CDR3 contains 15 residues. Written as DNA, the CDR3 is TGTGCCAGCAGGAAACAGGGAAGATACACAGATACGCAGTATTTT. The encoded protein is CASRKQGRYTDTQYF.

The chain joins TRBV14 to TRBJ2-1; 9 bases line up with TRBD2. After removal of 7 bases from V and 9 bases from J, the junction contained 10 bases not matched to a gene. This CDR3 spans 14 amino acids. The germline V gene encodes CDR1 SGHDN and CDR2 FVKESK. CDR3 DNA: TGTGCCAGCAATGGGGCGGGAGGGCCTGGTGAGCAGTTCTTC. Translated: CASNGAGGPGEQFF.

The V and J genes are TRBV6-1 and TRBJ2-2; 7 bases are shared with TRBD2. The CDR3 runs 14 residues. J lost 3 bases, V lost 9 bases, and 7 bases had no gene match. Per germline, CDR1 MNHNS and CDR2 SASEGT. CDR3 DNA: TGTGCCAGTATGCGGGAGCCTGACACCGGGGAGCTGTTTTTT. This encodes CASMREPDTGELFF.

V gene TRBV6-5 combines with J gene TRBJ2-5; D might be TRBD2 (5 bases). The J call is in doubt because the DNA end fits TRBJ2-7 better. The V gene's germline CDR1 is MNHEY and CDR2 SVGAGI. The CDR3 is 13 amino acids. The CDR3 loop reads CASRDSTSYEQYF. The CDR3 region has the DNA TGTGCCAGCAGGGACTCCACCTCCTACGAGCAGTACTTC.

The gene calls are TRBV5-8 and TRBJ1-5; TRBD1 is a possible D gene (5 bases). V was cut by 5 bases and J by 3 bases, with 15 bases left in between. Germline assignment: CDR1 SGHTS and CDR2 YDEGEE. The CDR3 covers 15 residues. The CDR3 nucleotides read TGTGCCAGCAGGTGGGCTCAGGGAAACAATCAGCCCCAGCATTTT. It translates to CASRWAQGNNQPQHF.

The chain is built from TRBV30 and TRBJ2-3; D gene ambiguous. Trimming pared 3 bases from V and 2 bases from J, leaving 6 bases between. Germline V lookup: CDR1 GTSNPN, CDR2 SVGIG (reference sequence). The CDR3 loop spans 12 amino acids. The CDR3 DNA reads TGTGCCTGGAGCCCCCCCACAGATACGCAGTATTTT. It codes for CAWSPPTDTQYF. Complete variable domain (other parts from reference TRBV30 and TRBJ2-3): SQTIHQWPATLVQPVGSPLSLECTVEGTSNPNLYWYRQAAGRGLQLLFYSVGIGQISSEVPQNLSASRPQDRQFILSSKKLLLSDSGFYLCAWSPPTDTQYFGPGTRLTVL.

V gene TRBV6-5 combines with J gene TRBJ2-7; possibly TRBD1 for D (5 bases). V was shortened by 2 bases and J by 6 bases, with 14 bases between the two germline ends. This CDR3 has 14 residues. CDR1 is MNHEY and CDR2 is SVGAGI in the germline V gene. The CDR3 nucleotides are TGTGCCAGCAGTTACGAGATTGTCACAGGCGAGCAGTACTTC. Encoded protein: CASSYEIVTGEQYF.